What follows are 5 T cell receptor beta chains derived from one specimen sequenced in a study of identical twins (dated by TCRdb to the mid-2010s). Receptor libraries were prepared by 5' RACE. Sequenced on an Illumina HiSeq 2000. TCRdb cleaned the public reads at Q25 with fastp, built clones with MiXCR and kept in-frame beta chains. Rows matching on CDR3 protein sequence are summarized as one entry with the most common DNA and genes. For this sample the table gives 1.5 million to 2 million distinct CDR3 sequences, of which around 29% were detected only once. The ten largest make up over 0.25% of the sample. Material: cord blood. The source of these receptors is a newborn girl in good health.

This clonotype was seen a handful of times. The gene calls are TRBV20-1 and TRBJ2-5; D is uncertain. From germline, CDR1 is DFQATT and CDR2 SNEGSKA (reference sequence). This CDR3 has 9 residues. The CDR3 DNA sequence: TGCGGAGTCCCAGAGACCCAGTACTTC. Translating gives CGVPETQYF.

CDR3 DNA: TGTGCCATCAGTGGTGGGACGGGGGACACTCAGCCCCAGCATTTT. Translated, it gives CAISGGTGDTQPQHF. The chain uses TRBV10-3 and TRBJ1-5, with a possible D match to TRBD1 (6 bases). V lost 4 bases and J 6 bases, leaving 16 bases between the germline ends. Germline CDR1 and CDR2: ENHRY and SYGVKD. This CDR3 region has 15 residues.

A few counts support this clonotype. The chain uses TRBV25-1 and TRBJ2-3; 8 bases agree with TRBD2. Trimming cost V 3 bases and J 2 bases; bases outside gene matches: 10. The germline CDR1 and CDR2 sequences are MGHDK and SYGVNS. The CDR3 loop spans 17 amino acids. CDR3 DNA: TGTGCCAGCAGTGAGGGAGGACTAGCTGGTTTCACAGATACGCAGTATTTT. Its protein is CASSEGGLAGFTDTQYF. The whole variable domain, filled in from reference TRBV25-1 and TRBJ2-3, reads EADIYQTPRYLVIGTGKKITLECSQTMGHDKMYWYQQDPGMELHLIHYSYGVNSTEKGDLSSESTVSRIRTEHFPLTLESARPSHTSQYLCASSEGGLAGFTDTQYFGPGTRLTVL.

DNA for the CDR3: TGTGCCAGCAGCCAAATATCAGCTGATGGCTACACCTTC. Translation: CASSQISADGYTF. The chain combines TRBV3-1 with TRBJ1-2, with D unresolved. Trimming removed 2 bases from V and 6 bases from J, with 10 bases in between. This CDR3 has 13 amino acids. In germline, CDR1 is LGHDT, CDR2 YNNKEL (reference sequence). Full variable domain (remainder filled in from reference TRBV3-1 and TRBJ1-2): DTAVSQTPKYLVTQMGNDKSIKCEQNLGHDTMYWYKQDSKKFLKIMFSYNNKELIINETVPNRFSPKSPDKAHLNLHINSLELGDSAVYFCASSQISADGYTFGSGTRLTVV.

V and J are TRBV4-2 and TRBJ2-3; D is tentatively TRBD1 or TRBD2 (5 bases each). This CDR3 has 17 residues. Deletions cut 1 base from V and 0 bases from J, with 14 bases between. Germline CDR1 and CDR2: LGHNA and YNFKEQ. The CDR3 sequence: CASSQGGLGSSTDTQYF. For the CDR3, the DNA is TGTGCCAGCAGCCAAGGGGGGTTGGGGTCCAGCACAGATACGCAGTATTTT.